Listed below are T cell receptor beta chains from one sample, sequenced in a study of blood T cell repertoires in COVID-19. The table came from immunoSEQ multiplex PCR; TCRdb's copy has only in-frame clones and leaves some out. The table lists some 190,000 clones, approximately 86% of them singletons. Sequences were obtained from peripheral blood. Every receptor here comes from a man older than 75 with COVID-19, enrolled during active disease. Both conserved end residues are part of each CDR3. D genes are given only for firm matches. Some rows mark clone size as missing; the rest say once, few, many or name a class of expanded clone.

abundance,d_gene,v_gene,j_gene,CDR3aa,CDR3nt
.,TRBD2,TRBV24-1,TRBJ2-5,CATSAGTSGNLETQYF,TGTGCCACCAGTGCCGGTACTAGCGGAAACCTGGAGACCCAGTACTTC
once,TRBD1,TRBV5-1,TRBJ2-3,CASSSGQGGGTDTQYF,TGCGCCAGCAGCTCCGGACAGGGAGGAGGGACAGATACGCAGTATTTT
.,.,TRBV6-6,TRBJ2-7,CASSSPGSDEQYF,TGTGCCAGCAGTTCCCCAGGGTCGGACGAGCAGTACTTC
.,.,TRBV18,TRBJ1-1,CASSADSPNTEAFF,TGTGCCAGCTCAGCGGACAGCCCGAACACTGAAGCTTTCTTT
.,TRBD2,TRBV11-3,TRBJ2-3,CASSSAGGDTQYF,TGTGCCAGCAGCTCAGCGGGGGGGGATACGCAGTATTTT
.,.,TRBV7-2,TRBJ2-3,CASSLRGTSSGTDTQYF,TGTGCCAGCAGCTTAAGGGGTACTAGCAGTGGCACAGATACGCAGTATTTT
.,.,TRBV7-2,TRBJ1-2,CASSSGQGGYGYTF,TGTGCCAGCAGCTCAGGGCAGGGAGGGTATGGCTACACCTTC
.,.,TRBV15,TRBJ1-5,CATSRDARYNQPQHF,TGTGCCACCAGCAGAGATGCCAGGTACAATCAGCCCCAGCATTTT
.,TRBD1,TRBV5-1,TRBJ2-3,CASSLTTGTDTQYF,TGCGCCAGCAGCTTGACGACAGGGACAGATACGCAGTATTTT
once,.,TRBV7-8,TRBJ1-1,CASSSRESEAFF,TGTGCCAGCAGCTCTCGGGAGTCTGAAGCTTTCTTT
.,.,TRBV6-5,TRBJ1-2,CASSRTEYGYTF,TGTGCCAGCAGCCGGACTGAGTATGGCTACACCTTC
.,.,TRBV5-1,TRBJ1-4,CASSLGTVATNEKLFF,TGCGCCAGCAGCTTGGGGACAGTTGCAACTAATGAAAAACTGTTTTTT
.,TRBD2,TRBV6-6,TRBJ2-3,CASSYNLAEHTDTQYF,TGTGCCAGCAGTTATAATCTAGCGGAGCACACAGATACGCAGTATTTT
.,.,TRBV5-1,TRBJ1-1,CASSLAASGGTEAFF,TGCGCCAGCAGCTTGGCCGCCTCGGGAGGAACTGAAGCTTTCTTT
.,.,TRBV7-3,TRBJ2-7,CASSTTGSYEQYF,TGTGCCAGCAGCACCACAGGCTCCTACGAGCAGTACTTC
.,.,TRBV7-2,TRBJ2-7,CASSLGLSASSYEQYF,TGTGCCAGCAGCTTAGGTTTGTCGGCTAGTAGCTACGAGCAGTACTTC
.,TRBD1,TRBV2,TRBJ1-6,CASQPQAGGSYNSPLHF,TGTGCCAGCCAGCCACAGGCAGGGGGCTCCTATAATTCACCCCTCCACTTT
.,.,TRBV3-1/TRBV3-2,TRBJ1-6,CASSQGDNSPLHF,TGTGCCAGCAGCCAAGGAGATAATTCACCCCTCCACTTT
.,.,TRBV7-3,TRBJ2-2,CASSLQGFGELFF,TGTGCCAGCAGCTTACAGGGATTCGGGGAGCTGTTTTTT
.,.,TRBV7-2,TRBJ2-7,CASSLQGGTGGDEQYF,TGTGCCAGCAGCTTACAGGGGGGAACGGGTGGGGACGAGCAGTACTTC
.,TRBD1,TRBV7-2,TRBJ1-2,CASAPDRERGYTF,TGTGCCAGCGCACCAGACAGGGAGCGGGGCTACACCTTC
.,.,TRBV6-2/TRBV6-3,TRBJ1-3,CASSFTGNTIYF,TGTGCCAGCAGCTTTACTGGAAACACCATATATTTT
.,TRBD2,TRBV5-1,TRBJ2-3,CASSSLAGGADTQYF,TGCGCCAGCAGTTCCCTAGCGGGGGGTGCAGATACGCAGTATTTT
.,.,TRBV19,TRBJ2-3,CASRPPEGSGTDTQYF,TGTGCCAGTAGGCCCCCTGAGGGCTCCGGCACAGATACGCAGTATTTT
.,.,TRBV7-3,TRBJ2-1,CASSSSGRGQFF,TGTGCCAGCAGCTCTTCCGGGAGAGGGCAGTTCTTC
.,.,TRBV4-2,TRBJ2-4,CASSLEISGAKNIQYF,TGTGCCAGCAGCCTAGAAATCTCAGGAGCCAAAAACATTCAGTACTTC
.,TRBD1,TRBV5-1,TRBJ2-7,CASSLQGQRSYEQYF,TGCGCCAGCAGCTTGCAGGGACAGCGATCCTACGAGCAGTACTTC
.,.,TRBV3-1/TRBV3-2,TRBJ2-2,CASSQVLAGELFF,TGTGCCAGCAGCCAAGTACTCGCCGGGGAGCTGTTTTTT
.,.,TRBV6-5,TRBJ1-4,CASSSDRPGKLFF,TGTGCCAGCAGTTCAGACCGCCCAGGGAAACTGTTTTTT
.,TRBD1,TRBV7-2,TRBJ1-6,CASSSGQVGYYNSPLHF,TGTGCCAGCAGCTCAGGACAGGTTGGGTACTATAATTCACCCCTCCACTTT
.,TRBD1,TRBV5-4,TRBJ1-5,CASSRGTAYNQPQHF,TGTGCCAGCAGCCGTGGGACAGCCTACAATCAGCCCCAGCATTTT
.,TRBD1,TRBV7-2,TRBJ1-2,CASSPGGRYGYTF,TGTGCCAGCAGCCCAGGGGGCAGGTATGGCTACACCTTC